Only a few counts were recorded for the clone carrying this TCR beta chain. Its antigen is unidentified. Trimming removed 1 base at V and 5 bases at J, with 19 bases between. The CDR3 extends over 17 amino acids. The V gene's germline CDR1 is SGHAT and CDR2 FQNNGV. This sample stems from a study of identical twins. TCRdb re-analysed the 5' RACE reads in MiXCR, keeping a single row per CDR3 protein. The repertoire holds around 480,000 distinct CDR3 sequences, with 13% to 15% as singletons. Regarding the study as a whole: The study found weaker excess twin sharing in beta out-of-frame sequences. Carriage of fewer insertions was seen in abundant cord blood beta clonotypes, whereas memory repertoires showed none.

The sample also formed part of further work on yellow fever vaccine responses in identical twins.

Sequenced input: CD4+ T cells sorted from blood. The TCR originated in a woman between 18 and 29 years old in good health. This chain connects TRBV11-2 to TRBJ2-3, with a possible D match to TRBD1 (6 bases). CDR3 sequence: CASSLGRETGFKDTQYF. The DNA for the CDR3 is TGTGCCAGCAGCTTAGGAAGAGAGACAGGTTTTAAAGATACGCAGTATTTT.